This T cell receptor (beta chain) was sequenced during a study of blood T cell repertoires in COVID-19 (dated by TCRdb to between 2020 and 2021). General notes on the study: Samples from collaborators originated in the United States, Italy and Spain and spanned both the acute and convalescent phases of COVID-19. The material from the prospective study consisted of cDNA or gDNA derived from T cells, B-cell-depleted T cells, or PBMCs. Subjects who had been exposed to COVID-19, were actively infected with it, or had recovered from it provided the deeply sampled blood TCRbeta repertoires that made up the dataset. The repertoires were released in a freely available public database intended as a resource for research on the immune response to SARS-CoV-2. Samples were obtained from the ongoing ImmuneRACE study (first 160 participants) and from 1,254 subjects provided by 6 global collaborators. The sample metadata nearly always contained a de-identified subject ID, COVID-19 status, age in years and sex. HLA class I and class II types, where available, came from metadata supplied by the sample provider rather than from assay-based typing. Results and caveats for the whole study, not just this receptor: Clinical and demographic metadata were provided uncurated, with the amount varying by source and participant.

Whole blood was collected in K2EDTA tubes by collaborating institutions according to the institutions' own protocols. For TCRbeta analysis, collaborators shipped samples in one of three forms: frozen whole blood, isolated PBMCs, or DNA extracted from either of those sample types. CDR1 and CDR2 (SGHVS, FQNEAQ) derive from the germline V gene. V is clipped by 5 bases and J by 4 bases, and the sequence between their germline boundaries is 12 bases long. The CDR3 numbers 13 residues from cysteine through phenylalanine. Only the CDR3 part of the read is kept: 39 bases, read in frame from the first base. The immunoSEQ Assay, a bias-controlled multiplex PCR, was used to amplify TCRbeta CDR3 regions from genomic DNA. On the authors' methods: Nucleated cell counts per sample were estimated from amplification of reference gene primers within the assay. To quantify the absolute abundance of each unique TCRbeta CDR3 rearrangement, sequence reads were collapsed and filtered. For each sample, productive Simpson clonality was calculated by taking the square root of Simpson's diversity index across productive rearrangements. The table comes from immuneACCESS by way of TCRdb, which keeps in-frame sequences with V and J called. Part of the clones is missing from these tables; in studies checked, under half for an unresolved V gene and the rest for unknown reasons. That table furnishes V, J and clone size, whereas the DNA furnished D and trimming. Present in this sample are some 200,000 clones, about 76% of which were seen just once. Approximately 9% of the sample comes from the top ten.

This clone showed up just a few times. The antigen this receptor binds is unknown. The input lacks base qualities; no much larger clone sits a single base away. This sequence uses TRBV7-8 and TRBJ2-7; a weak D assignment points to TRBD1 (5 bases agree). Sequences were obtained from peripheral blood. The clonotype was recovered from a woman in her fifties or sixties with active or convalescent COVID-19. The sequenced DNA is TGTGCCAGCAGCCCCCGTTCAGGGTACGAGCAGTACTTC. This gives the protein CASSPRSGYEQYF.